One and the same sample provided the 28 T cell receptor beta chains below, sequenced in a study of immune evolution from preneoplasia to lung adenocarcinoma. Sequencing was performed with immunoSEQ multiplex PCR; in TCRdb, only in-frame clones are kept and a portion is missing. The sample records 20,000 to 25,000 clones, less than 80% being singletons. The sequenced sample was FFPE invasive lung adenocarcinoma tissue. The receptors derive from a person aged 55 to 69 with lung adenocarcinoma.

In DNA, the CDR3 is TGTGCCAGTAGCCCCAGGGTAGTGAATGAGCAGTTCTTC. It is translated as CASSPRVVNEQFF. V is TRBV19 and J is TRBJ2-1; a possible D gene is TRBD1 (5 bases). The V gene lost 6 bases and the J gene lost 7 bases, with 13 bases spanning the gap. Germline CDR1 LNHDA, CDR2 SQIVND (reference sequence). The CDR3 spans 13 residues.

By its share, this clone is medium-sized. The CDR3 nucleotides are TGTGCCATCAGTGCAAAGGGGGCGGGTGGCTACACCTTC. It specifies CAISAKGAGGYTF. J is TRBJ1-2 and V is TRBV10-3, with 7 bases aligning to TRBD1. This CDR3 has 13 amino acids. In germline, CDR1 is ENHRY, CDR2 SYGVKD. Unmatched junction bases numbered 6, after V lost 4 bases and J lost 7 bases.

This clone occurred a few times. The chain is built from TRBV28 and TRBJ1-5; D possibly corresponds to TRBD1 (5 bases). CDR1 and CDR2 from the germline V gene are MDHEN and SYDVKM. CDR3 size: 17 residues. V lost 3 bases and J lost 4, with 19 bases in between. DNA of the CDR3: TGTGCCAGCAGTTTTGTTAGAGTCCGCCGGGGGAATCAGCCCCAGCATTTT. Translation: CASSFVRVRRGNQPQHF. Looking up the rest from reference TRBV28 and TRBJ1-5 gives the full variable domain: DVKVTQSSRYLVKRTGEKVFLECVQDMDHENMFWYRQDPGLGLRLIYFSYDVKMKEKGDIPEGYSVSREKKERFSLILESASTNQTSMYLCASSFVRVRRGNQPQHFGDGTRLSIL.

The CDR3 nucleotides are TGTGCCAGCACTGTTACAAGAGGGGACGATGAAAAACTGTTTTTT. It specifies CASTVTRGDDEKLFF. This sequence joins TRBV5-4 and TRBJ1-4; perhaps TRBD1 as D (5 bases). Germline CDR1 SGHNT, CDR2 YYREEE (reference sequence). This CDR3 comprises 15 residues. Trimming took off 6 bases at V and 6 bases at J, with 18 bases between the two ends.

The genes are TRBV5-4 and TRBJ1-1; no clear D gene. The germline V gene encodes CDR1 SGHNT and CDR2 YYREEE (reference sequence). This CDR3 is 14 amino acids long. V lost 5 bases and J lost 0, with 11 bases in between. The CDR3 bases are TGTGCCAGCAGAGCCTCTGCTATGAACACTGAAGCTTTCTTT. Protein sequence: CASRASAMNTEAFF.

This chain uses TRBV30 with TRBJ2-7; 8 bases agree with TRBD1. There are 14 residues in the CDR3. Germline lookup yields CDR1 GTSNPN and CDR2 SVGIG (reference sequence). Trimming removed 1 base from V and 3 bases from J; junction bases left unmatched: 5. In DNA form, the CDR3 reads TGTGCCTGGAGTGACGGGACAGGTATCTACGAGCAGTACTTC. Translated, it gives CAWSDGTGIYEQYF.

The CDR3 coding sequence is TGTGCCAGTAGTATAAATCAGAACTATGGCTACACCTTC. Residues: CASSINQNYGYTF. The chain employs TRBV19 and TRBJ1-2; D gene uncertain. Per the germline V gene, CDR1 is LNHDA and CDR2 is SQIVND (reference sequence). Trimming pared 2 bases from V and 2 bases from J, leaving 6 bases between. The CDR3 contains 13 residues.

This chain connects TRBV28 to TRBJ2-5; possibly TRBD1 for D (6 bases). The V gene lost 2 bases and the J gene lost 9 bases, with 16 bases spanning the gap. The CDR3 consists of 14 residues. CDR1 MDHEN and CDR2 SYDVKM come from the germline V gene. CDR3 sequence: CASSLPTGSRAQYF. The CDR3 DNA is TGTGCCAGCAGTTTACCAACAGGGTCCCGGGCCCAGTACTTC.

V and J are TRBV5-1 and TRBJ2-2; D is unclear. The CDR3 sequence is 14 residues long. Germline V gene data show CDR1 as SGHRS and CDR2 as YFSETQ. V dropped 2 bases and J dropped 1 base, with 6 bases sitting between them. The DNA of the CDR3 is TGCGCCAGCAGCTTCATAGGGAACACCGGGGAGCTGTTTTTT. Its protein product is CASSFIGNTGELFF.

This chain joins TRBV11-2 and TRBJ1-1, with D hard to call. There are 13 residues in the CDR3. Trimming took off 2 bases at V and 11 bases at J, with 15 bases between the two ends. Germline CDR1 SGHAT, CDR2 FQNNGV. CDR3 bases: TGTGCCAGCAGCTTAATCAGCCCAGGAGGGGCTTTCTTT. Translated: CASSLISPGGAFF.

The rearrangement links TRBV10-3 to TRBJ2-7; D remains unclear. CDR1 ENHRY and CDR2 SYGVKD come from the germline V gene. The V end was cut by 5 bases, the J end by 3 bases, with 5 bases between. The CDR3 length is 11 residues. CDR3 sequence (DNA): TGTGCCATCAGTTTCGGCTACGAGCAGTACTTC. Amino acids: CAISFGYEQYF.

The rearrangement uses TRBV28 and TRBJ2-7, with a weak D call TRBD2 (6 bases). The V and J ends lost 3 bases and 0 bases respectively, with 9 bases between them. Germline-derived CDR1 and CDR2 are MDHEN and SYDVKM. The CDR3 consists of 14 residues. The CDR3 sequence: CASSFSGGSYEQYF. The CDR3 bases are TGTGCCAGCAGTTTTAGCGGAGGCTCCTACGAGCAGTACTTC.

This clone appeared a few times. The rearrangement uses TRBV5-1 and TRBJ1-1, with a tentative D call TRBD1 (6 bases). V was shortened by 2 bases and J by 3 bases, with 11 bases between the two germline ends. This CDR3 is 14 amino acids long. Germline lookup yields CDR1 SGHRS and CDR2 YFSETQ. The CDR3 reads CASSFTGRDTEAFF. CDR3 DNA sequence: TGCGCCAGCAGCTTTACAGGGCGGGACACTGAAGCTTTCTTT.

The chain has TRBV4-1 and TRBJ1-2, with D possibly TRBD1 on 6 matching bases. The V end lost 1 base, the J end lost 3 bases, and 12 bases lay between the germline ends. Germline-derived CDR1 and CDR2 are MGHRA and YSYEKL. The CDR3 extends over 15 amino acids. CDR3 in amino acids: CASSQVARGDYGYTF. In nucleotides, the CDR3 is TGCGCCAGCAGCCAAGTCGCCAGGGGTGACTATGGCTACACCTTC.

This clone was seen just once. The V gene is TRBV19, the J gene TRBJ2-7, with D possibly matching TRBD2 (6 bases). The CDR3 totals 11 residues. V lost 7 bases and J lost 6, with 10 bases in between. The V gene's germline CDR1 is LNHDA and CDR2 SQIVND (reference sequence). The CDR3 reads CASKEGSEQYF. The CDR3 coding sequence is TGTGCCAGTAAGGAGGGATCCGAGCAGTACTTC. Full variable domain (remainder filled in from reference TRBV19 and TRBJ2-7): DGGITQSPKYLFRKEGQNVTLSCEQNLNHDAMYWYRQDPGQGLRLIYYSQIVNDFQKGDIAEGYSVSREKKESFPLTVTSAQKNPTAFYLCASKEGSEQYFGPGTRLTVT.

J is TRBJ2-1 and V is TRBV5-1, with TRBD2 matching 9 bases. J gave up 6 bases and V 7 bases, and 5 bases lay outside the gene matches. The CDR3 loop spans 13 amino acids. The germline V gene encodes CDR1 SGHRS and CDR2 YFSETQ. The CDR3 DNA sequence: TGCGCCAGCTCCGAGACTAGCGGCAATGAGCAGTTCTTC. Its protein is CASSETSGNEQFF.

This chain uses TRBV27 with TRBJ2-7; a weak D match, TRBD1 (5 bases). Germline CDR1 and CDR2: MNHEY and SMNVEV (reference sequence). This CDR3 region has 14 residues. The ends were cut back, 10 bases at V and 0 bases at J, with 16 bases in the middle. The CDR3 loop reads CATRPGHRSYEQYF. As DNA, the CDR3 is TGTGCCACCCGTCCTGGACACCGCTCCTACGAGCAGTACTTC.

The V and J genes are TRBV27 and TRBJ1-5; tentative D call: TRBD1 (6 bases). Between the trimmed V and J ends, which lost 5 bases and 11 bases, there was a span of 19 bases. CDR1 and CDR2 (germline): MNHEY, SMNVEV (reference sequence). The CDR3 totals 14 residues. As DNA, the CDR3 is TGTGCCAGCAGTGATCGGCCAGTGGGGGCGGCCCAGCATTTT. It yields the protein CASSDRPVGAAQHF.

This sequence joins TRBV5-8 and TRBJ2-1; 11 positions match TRBD1. Germline V gene data show CDR1 as SGHTS and CDR2 as YDEGEE. This CDR3 contains 16 residues. Trimming removed 3 bases from V and 2 bases from J; junction bases left unmatched: 4. CDR3 nucleotides: TGTGCCAGCAGCTCCGGGACAGGGGGGACCTACAATGAGCAGTTCTTC. Its translation: CASSSGTGGTYNEQFF.

The chain recombines TRBV5-1 with TRBJ2-3; no definite D call. Per germline, CDR1 SGHRS and CDR2 YFSETQ. The CDR3 runs 12 residues. The V and J ends lost 0 bases and 6 bases respectively, with 5 bases between them. In DNA, the CDR3 is TGCGCCAGCAGCTTGGGATGGGATACGCAGTATTTT. Its translation: CASSLGWDTQYF.

This rearrangement joins TRBV19 to TRBJ2-1; D is perhaps TRBD1 (6 bases). The CDR3 consists of 15 residues. Germline V lookup: CDR1 LNHDA, CDR2 SQIVND (reference sequence). V was clipped by 3 bases and J by 8 bases, with 17 bases between them. The CDR3, as DNA: TGTGCCAGTAGTATCCCAGGGGTTTTAAAAGATGAGCAGTTCTTC. Amino acids: CASSIPGVLKDEQFF.

A remark on this clone: Other DNA sequences of this sample code for an identical CDR3. The CDR3 loop is CAWSGTDQPQHF. For the CDR3, the DNA is TGTGCCTGGAGTGGAACGGATCAGCCCCAGCATTTT. This sequence joins TRBV30 and TRBJ1-5; no clear D. The V end was cut by 1 base, the J end by 5 bases, with 6 bases between. The CDR3 has 12 residues. The V gene's germline CDR1 is GTSNPN and CDR2 SVGIG (reference sequence).

The V call is TRBV4-2, the J call TRBJ1-5; D gene unclear. Germline loops: CDR1 LGHNA, CDR2 YNFKEQ. Trimming removed 1 base at V and 0 bases at J, with 4 bases between. The CDR3 extends over 14 amino acids. The CDR3, as DNA: TGTGCCAGCAGCCAAGCCTATAGCAATCAGCCCCAGCATTTT. Residues: CASSQAYSNQPQHF.

The V and J genes are TRBV28 and TRBJ2-1; D uncertain. CDR3 length: 12 residues. Germline CDR1 MDHEN, CDR2 SYDVKM. V was trimmed by 4 bases and J by 8 bases, leaving 9 bases between them. CDR3 residues: CASSYVTDEQFF. CDR3 DNA sequence: TGTGCCAGCAGTTACGTAACGGATGAGCAGTTCTTC.

This clone appeared a few times. The chain links TRBV5-1 to TRBJ1-4, with 7 bases that match TRBD1. With 0 bases clipped from V and 5 bases from J, the junction kept 4 bases outside the gene matches. Per the germline V gene, CDR1 is SGHRS and CDR2 is YFSETQ. This CDR3 is built from 15 residues. The CDR3 sequence is CASSLAGTDNEKLFF. In DNA form, the CDR3 reads TGCGCCAGCAGCTTGGCCGGGACAGACAATGAAAAACTGTTTTTT.

The rearrangement links TRBV7-9 to TRBJ1-2; no firm D call. Trimming left V 3 bases short and J 3 bases short, with 11 bases between. The germline gives CDR1 SEHNR, CDR2 FQNEAQ (reference sequence). The CDR3 is 14 amino acids. The CDR3 is CASSFGSHYYGYTF. The CDR3 bases are TGTGCCAGCAGCTTCGGCTCACACTACTATGGCTACACCTTC.

There are a few counts of this clone. The chain carries TRBV5-8 and TRBJ2-5; D gene ambiguous. Looked up from germline, CDR1 is SGHTS and CDR2 is YDEGEE. The CDR3 is 13 residues long. The V gene lost 7 bases and the J gene lost 11 bases, with 21 bases spanning the gap. The CDR3 DNA reads as TGTGCCAGCGGCAGGACCGCTCAAAACGCACAGTACTTC. Protein product: CASGRTAQNAQYF.

The gene calls are TRBV19 and TRBJ1-5, with 7 bases matching TRBD1. CDR1 and CDR2 from the germline V gene are LNHDA and SQIVND (reference sequence). V was clipped by 4 bases and J by 2 bases; unmatched bases: 2. The CDR3 extends over 14 amino acids. The CDR3 spells CASSTGTGNQPQHF. CDR3 DNA: TGTGCCAGTAGTACCGGGACAGGCAATCAGCCCCAGCATTTT.